This passage covers 3 T cell receptor beta chains from one sample sequenced in a study of blood T cells in healthy people across ages. A second PCR of about 7 to 12 cycles used a sample-barcoded 5' primer and a J-beta primer mix. A single record per CDR3 protein comes from TCRdb applying MiXCR to the 5' RACE reads. This sample has 1.4 million or so distinct CDR3 sequences, with approximately 42% found just once. Material for sequencing was blood. These receptors were collected from a woman between 18 and 29 years old in good health.

The chain combines TRBV29-1 with TRBJ2-1; 15 nucleotides agree with TRBD2. CDR3 length: 17 amino acids. The germline gives CDR1 SQVTM, CDR2 ANQGSEA. V dropped 6 bases and J dropped 1; count of bases not matched to a gene: 7. The CDR3 is CSVFGLAGGPSYNEQFF. Written as DNA, the CDR3 is TGCAGCGTATTTGGACTAGCGGGAGGGCCGTCCTACAATGAGCAGTTCTTC.

The V and J genes are TRBV7-9 and TRBJ2-7, with TRBD1 matching 8 bases. The J call may not be correct, given that the DNA end is closer to TRBJ2-5. CDR3 length: 16 amino acids. The V gene's germline CDR1 is SEHNR and CDR2 FQNEAQ (reference sequence). Here the CDR3 reads CASSYNHRTGLKTQYF. CDR3 nucleotides: TGTGCCAGCAGCTATAATCACAGGACAGGGTTGAAGACCCAGTACTTC.

A few counts support this clonotype. This chain links TRBV6-6 with TRBJ1-1, with D perhaps TRBD1 (5 bases). Trimming stripped 7 bases from V and 0 bases from J, with 21 bases between. CDR3 size: 17 residues. Germline V gene data show CDR1 as MNHNY and CDR2 as SVGAGI (reference sequence). The CDR3 DNA reads TGTGCCAGCACCAATCGTCGGGGGACCCTATTGAACACTGAAGCTTTCTTT. As protein: CASTNRRGTLLNTEAFF.